These 27 T cell receptor beta chains came from one sample sequenced in a study of spatial heterogeneity in lung cancer. The study's findings and limits: Tumor mutation count correlated with how many alpha and beta TCRs expanded intratumorally.

MiXCR, run by TCRdb on the 5' RACE reads, gives a single entry per CDR3 protein. The sample records approximately 7,600 distinct CDR3 sequences, roughly 13% being singletons. The time point denotes: sample taken at primary tumor resection. These receptors have no identified antigens. Sequencing used lung tumor tissue, obtained at surgery. These receptors originate from a female donor with early-stage non-small cell lung cancer.

This clonotype is deemed medium-sized. The library was prepared for alpha chains; this beta chain is a stray read, so its frequency means little. This chain uses TRBV20-1 with TRBJ2-1; D not certain. CDR1 and CDR2 from the germline V gene are DFQATT and SNEGSKA (reference sequence). The germline V and J ends were trimmed by 6 bases and 0 bases, with 15 bases remaining between them. This CDR3 has 15 amino acids. The CDR3 sequence is CSARPLLSSYNEQFF. The CDR3 DNA sequence: TGCAGTGCACGTCCCCTCTTAAGCTCCTACAATGAGCAGTTCTTC.

This clonotype rates as medium-sized (0.01 to 0.1%). This beta chain represents an off-target read in a library built for alpha chains; its size is of limited meaning. The rearrangement uses TRBV5-1 and TRBJ2-2; 9 bases agree with TRBD1. V gave up 1 base and J gave up 1 base; unmatched junction bases: 8. Germline CDR1 reads SGHRS; CDR2 reads YFSETQ. The CDR3 has 18 amino acids. The CDR3 DNA is TGCGCCAGCAGCTTGACCCCTCCGGGACAGGGGAACACCGGGGAGCTGTTTTTT. Protein product: CASSLTPPGQGNTGELFF.

This clonotype was seen at least ten times. Because the library targeted alpha chains, this beta chain is an off-target read whose size means little. This chain links TRBV6-1 with TRBJ1-3; D gene uncertain. The CDR3 extends over 13 amino acids. CDR1 and CDR2 from the germline V gene are MNHNS and SASEGT. V lost 10 bases, J lost 0 bases, and 10 bases lay in between. The CDR3 region is CATPSLSGNTIYF. The CDR3 nucleotides read TGTGCCACCCCGTCCCTCTCTGGAAACACCATATATTTT.

At least ten counts were recorded for this clonotype. This beta chain lies outside the target of a library built for alpha chains; its clone size means little. This chain connects TRBV6-2 or TRBV6-3 to TRBJ1-2, with 8 bases aligning to TRBD1. This CDR3 contains 11 residues. Germline V lookup: CDR1 MNHEY, CDR2 SVGEGT. After removal of 2 bases from V and 13 bases from J, the junction contained 3 bases not matched to a gene. CDR3 residues: CASSYRDRSTF. DNA of the CDR3: TGTGCCAGCAGTTACCGGGACAGGAGCACCTTC.

By share of the sample, this clonotype is medium-sized. Since the library was made to target alpha chains, this beta chain is a stray read and its abundance is not meaningful. The V call is TRBV7-9, the J call TRBJ1-4, with unresolved D. Trimming cost V 3 bases and J 3 bases, with 8 bases left between them. Germline lookup yields CDR1 SEHNR and CDR2 FQNEAQ (reference sequence). This CDR3 has 14 residues. The CDR3 loop reads CASSFLVANEKLFF. The DNA of the CDR3 is TGTGCCAGCAGCTTTCTTGTGGCTAATGAAAAACTGTTTTTT.

With respect to this clonotype: This beta chain is an unintended read in a library built for alpha chains; its size means little. The J gene is TRBJ2-7, the V gene TRBV6-2 or TRBV6-3; D ambiguous. CDR3 length: 12 residues. V lost 3 bases, J lost 9 bases, and 12 bases lay in between. Germline V gives CDR1 MNHEY, CDR2 SVGEGT. The CDR3 is CASSYPSFGQYF. The CDR3 DNA reads TGTGCCAGCAGTTATCCGTCTTTTGGGCAGTACTTC.

Comment on this clonotype: As an off-target read in a library built for alpha chains, this beta chain has a frequency of little significance. The chain couples TRBV5-1 to TRBJ2-1, with a possible D match to TRBD2 (5 bases). Between the trimmed V and J ends, which lost 4 bases and 0 bases, there was a span of 17 bases. From germline, CDR1 is SGHRS and CDR2 YFSETQ. The CDR3 length is 17 residues. CDR3 in amino acids: CASSPTKTGSSYNEQFF. CDR3 coding DNA: TGCGCCAGCAGCCCGACCAAAACGGGGAGCTCCTACAATGAGCAGTTCTTC.

This clonotype was seen repeatedly, ten times or more. This beta chain slipped into a library made for alpha chains as a stray read, so its size is not meaningful. V is TRBV2 and J is TRBJ1-5; perhaps TRBD1 as D (5 bases). The CDR3 loop spans 14 amino acids. Trimming stripped 8 bases from V and 1 base from J, with 12 bases between. Per germline, CDR1 SNHLY and CDR2 FYNNEI. The CDR3 loop reads CASRTLFSNQPQHF. The CDR3 nucleotides are TGTGCCAGCCGGACACTTTTCAGCAATCAGCCCCAGCATTTT. Looking up the rest from reference TRBV2 and TRBJ1-5 gives the full variable domain: EPEVTQTPSHQVTQMGQEVILRCVPISNHLYFYWYRQILGQKVEFLVSFYNNEISEKSEIFDDQFSVERPDGSNFTLKIRSTKLEDSAMYFCASRTLFSNQPQHFGDGTRLSIL.

This clonotype was observed at least ten times. In a library made to pick up alpha chains, this beta chain is a stray read with a size that means little. The chain couples TRBV5-1 to TRBJ2-7, with a weak D call TRBD1 (6 bases). V lost 3 bases to trimming and J lost 4 bases, with 14 bases between them. The CDR3 extends over 14 amino acids. In germline, CDR1 is SGHRS, CDR2 YFSETQ. The CDR3 reads CASSSGQLPYEQYF. CDR3 DNA sequence: TGCGCCAGCAGCTCCGGACAGCTACCTTACGAGCAGTACTTC.

This clonotype is a singleton in its sample. Since the library was made to target alpha chains, this beta chain is a stray read and its abundance is not meaningful. The chain has TRBV6-1 and TRBJ2-3; D possibly corresponds to TRBD1 (6 bases). The CDR3 is 14 amino acids. The V gene lost 6 bases and the J gene lost 4 bases, with 14 bases spanning the gap. In germline, CDR1 is MNHNS, CDR2 SASEGT. The CDR3 region has the DNA TGTGCCAGCAGATTACAGGGATCGGCAGATACGCAGTATTTT. Protein: CASRLQGSADTQYF.

Details on this clonotype: Little can be read into the size of this beta chain, an off-target read in a library designed for alpha chains. The chain combines TRBV28 with TRBJ2-1, with a tentative D call TRBD2 (5 bases). V was shortened by 2 bases and J by 2 bases, with 16 bases between the two germline ends. Germline V lookup: CDR1 MDHEN, CDR2 SYDVKM. The CDR3 consists of 17 residues. The CDR3 DNA reads TGTGCCAGCAGTTTAACCGGGTTGAGGGCCCCCTACAATGAGCAGTTCTTC. Encoded protein: CASSLTGLRAPYNEQFF.

About this clonotype: This beta chain slipped into a library made for alpha chains as a stray read, so its size is not meaningful. The V and J genes are TRBV30 and TRBJ1-5; D not certain. The germline gives CDR1 GTSNPN, CDR2 SVGIG (reference sequence). Between the trimmed V and J ends, which lost 1 base and 4 bases, there was a span of 8 bases. The length of the CDR3 is 13 residues. CDR3 amino acids: CAWSGTENQPQHF. The DNA of the CDR3 is TGTGCCTGGAGTGGTACAGAAAATCAGCCCCAGCATTTT.

This clonotype was observed at least ten times. With the library built for alpha chains, this beta chain is off target and its frequency is not meaningful. The V call is TRBV5-6, the J call TRBJ2-1; D might be TRBD2 (7 bases). Germline-derived CDR1 and CDR2 are SGHDT and YYEEEE. The CDR3 totals 15 residues. The V and J ends lost 0 bases and 6 bases respectively, with 13 bases between them. The CDR3 DNA is TGTGCCAGCAGCTTGGTCGGGGGGCCCCCCAATGAGCAGTTCTTC. Protein: CASSLVGGPPNEQFF.

By share, this clonotype ranks as medium-sized. The library was prepared for alpha chains; this beta chain is a stray read, so its frequency means little. This chain connects TRBV7-2 to TRBJ1-6; D might be TRBD1 (5 bases). Germline V CDR1 and CDR2: SGHTA, FQGNSA. V was pared by 2 bases and J by 7 bases, with 9 bases between. CDR3 size: 14 residues. CDR3 in DNA: TGTGCCAGCAGCTTAAGGGGTTTCAATTCACCCCTCCACTTT. Translating it yields CASSLRGFNSPLHF.

As regards this clonotype: This beta chain was picked up by a library intended for alpha chains and is off target, so its count carries little meaning. This chain uses TRBV10-3 with TRBJ2-7; D is unresolved. The CDR3 is 12 residues long. The germline V gene encodes CDR1 ENHRY and CDR2 SYGVKD. Trimming left V 10 bases short and J 2 bases short, with 12 bases between. CDR3 sequence: CATDPGTYEQYF. DNA of the CDR3: TGTGCCACCGACCCTGGGACCTACGAGCAGTACTTC.

In this sample, this clonotype turned up many times. Found in a library prepared for alpha chains, this beta chain is an off-target read, and its abundance has little meaning. The CDR3 DNA reads TGTGCCAGCAGCTTAAGGAGGGGGCGTCGTAATGAAGCTTTCTTT. It codes for CASSLRRGRRNEAFF. The gene calls are TRBV7-2 and TRBJ1-1; 7 bases line up with TRBD1. V dropped 2 bases and J dropped 7; count of bases not matched to a gene: 10. Germline V gene lookup returns CDR1 SGHTA and CDR2 FQGNSA. The CDR3 contains 15 residues.

Of note for this clonotype: With the library built for alpha chains, this beta chain is off target and its frequency is not meaningful. This sequence joins TRBV12-3 or TRBV12-4 and TRBJ1-5; 7 bases are shared with TRBD1. The CDR3 extends over 16 amino acids. V lost 7 bases to trimming and J lost 4 bases; unmatched junction nucleotides: 13. The DNA of the CDR3 is TGTGCCAGCACCCAGAGGACAGGCGCCGTAAATCAGCCCCAGCATTTT. Encoded protein: CASTQRTGAVNQPQHF.

Comments on this clonotype: A library prepared for alpha chains yielded this beta chain as an off-target read; its size is of little meaning. This rearrangement joins TRBV20-1 to TRBJ1-2, with D possibly TRBD1 on 6 matching bases. V dropped 5 bases and J dropped 2 bases, with 9 bases sitting between them. Germline CDR1 DFQATT, CDR2 SNEGSKA (reference sequence). The CDR3 sequence is 12 residues long. The CDR3 is CSAAQGNYGYTF. In DNA, the CDR3 is TGCAGTGCTGCACAGGGAAACTATGGCTACACCTTC.

By share of the sample, this clonotype is medium-sized. This beta chain is a stray sequence in a library constructed for alpha chains; its clone size is not meaningful. V usage is TRBV5-4 and J usage is TRBJ1-5, with D tentatively TRBD1 (6 bases). CDR1 SGHNT and CDR2 YYREEE come from the germline V gene (reference sequence). CDR3 length: 15 residues. Trimming pared 4 bases from V and 4 bases from J, leaving 15 bases between. The DNA for the CDR3 is TGTGCCAGCAGCCAAGGAGGGGGTGGGAATCAGCCCCAGCATTTT. It translates to CASSQGGGGNQPQHF.

This clonotype qualifies as medium-sized (0.01 to 0.1%). This beta chain turned up in a library designed for alpha chains; as an off-target read, its abundance says little. The V gene is TRBV7-2, the J gene TRBJ1-2; TRBD1 aligns across 12 bases. The junction had 1 base not matched to a gene; V was cut back by 1 base and J by 4 bases. CDR3 size: 15 residues. Germline V gives CDR1 SGHTA, CDR2 FQGNSA. The CDR3 DNA reads as TGTGCCAGCAGCTTAGAGGGACAGGGGGCCTATGGCTACACCTTC. This codes for CASSLEGQGAYGYTF.

This clonotype was seen repeatedly, ten times or more. The library was built for alpha chains, so this beta chain is an off-target read and its size means little. The rearrangement joins TRBV3-1 to TRBJ1-6; 7 positions agree with TRBD1. The CDR3 sequence is 15 residues long. Losses at the gene ends were 6 bases for V and 7 bases for J; bases not matched to a gene: 9. Germline CDR1 reads LGHDT; CDR2 reads YNNKEL (reference sequence). CDR3 amino acids: CASRVGGTENSPLHF. The CDR3 nucleotides read TGTGCCAGCAGGGTTGGGGGGACAGAGAATTCACCCCTCCACTTT.

Note on this clonotype: A library prepared for alpha chains yielded this beta chain as an off-target read; its size is of little meaning. The DNA for the CDR3 is TGCAGTGCAAGTACTCCTAGCGGGGTCACAGATACGCAGTATTTT. It yields the protein CSASTPSGVTDTQYF. This chain joins TRBV20-1 and TRBJ2-3; TRBD2 agrees at 9 bases. The CDR3 is made up of 15 amino acids. The ends lost 6 bases at V and 2 bases at J; junction bases unmatched: 9. Germline V lookup: CDR1 DFQATT, CDR2 SNEGSKA (reference sequence).

Points on this clonotype: The size of this beta chain means little, since it is a stray read in a library made for alpha chains. Written as DNA, the CDR3 is TGTGCCAGCAGTCGCCAAAAGGGGGCATTGGGGGAGACCCAGTACTTC. Translation gives CASSRQKGALGETQYF. The gene calls are TRBV28 and TRBJ2-5, with 7 bases fitting TRBD1. This CDR3 comprises 16 residues. Germline V gives CDR1 MDHEN, CDR2 SYDVKM. Germline trimming cut 5 bases from V and 5 bases from J; bases unmatched to any gene: 14.

By proportion, this clonotype is medium-sized. Being off target in a library aimed at alpha chains, this beta chain has a size of little meaning. The chain uses TRBV12-3 or TRBV12-4 and TRBJ1-3, with unresolved D. There are 15 residues in the CDR3. V lost 3 bases and J 6 bases, leaving 15 bases between the germline ends. The CDR3 loop reads CASSFGGRGKNTIYF. Written as DNA, the CDR3 is TGTGCCAGCAGTTTTGGAGGAAGAGGAAAAAACACCATATATTTT.

Turning to this clonotype: Because the library targeted alpha chains, this beta chain is an off-target read whose size means little. This rearrangement joins TRBV6-1 to TRBJ1-1, with D maybe TRBD1 (6 bases). This CDR3 has 13 residues. Germline V lookup: CDR1 MNHNS, CDR2 SASEGT. The V and J ends lost 5 bases and 1 base respectively, with 8 bases between them. The CDR3: CASSRQENTEAFF. CDR3 sequence (DNA): TGTGCCAGCAGTAGACAGGAGAACACTGAAGCTTTCTTT.

A note on this clonotype: The library was built for alpha chains, so this beta chain is an off-target read and its size means little. The rearrangement uses TRBV28 and TRBJ2-5; D tentatively reads TRBD1 or TRBD2 (5 bases each). Germline V gene lookup returns CDR1 MDHEN and CDR2 SYDVKM. The CDR3 spans 15 residues. V shed 5 bases and J shed 4 bases, with 17 bases lying between them. DNA for the CDR3: TGTGCCAGCAGTCCACCGGGGCGGAGAGGAGAGACCCAGTACTTC. It codes for CASSPPGRRGETQYF.

Relative to its sample, this clonotype is medium-sized. This beta chain is an off-target read within a library intended for alpha chains, so its frequency means little. The chain has TRBV7-9 and TRBJ2-7; D is uncertain. This CDR3 is 13 amino acids long. Germline CDR1 SEHNR, CDR2 FQNEAQ (reference sequence). V was trimmed by 6 bases and J by 5 bases, leaving 14 bases between them. The DNA for the CDR3 is TGTGCCAGCAGTCAGCAGTGGAGCAACGAGCAGTACTTC. This sequence encodes CASSQQWSNEQYF.